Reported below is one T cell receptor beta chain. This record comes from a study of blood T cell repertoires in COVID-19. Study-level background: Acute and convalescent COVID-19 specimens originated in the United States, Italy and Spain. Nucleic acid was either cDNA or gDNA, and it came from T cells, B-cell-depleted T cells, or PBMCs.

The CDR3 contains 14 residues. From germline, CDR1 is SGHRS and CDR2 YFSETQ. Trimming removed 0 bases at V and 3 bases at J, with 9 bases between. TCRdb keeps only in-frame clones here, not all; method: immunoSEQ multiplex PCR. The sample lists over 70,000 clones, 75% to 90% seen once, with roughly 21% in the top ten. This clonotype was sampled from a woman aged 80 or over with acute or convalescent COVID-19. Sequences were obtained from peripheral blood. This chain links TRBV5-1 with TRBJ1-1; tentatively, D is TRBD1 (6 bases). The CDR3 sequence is CASSLGGPHTEAFF. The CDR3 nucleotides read TGCGCCAGCAGCTTGGGGGGGCCTCACACTGAAGCTTTCTTT.